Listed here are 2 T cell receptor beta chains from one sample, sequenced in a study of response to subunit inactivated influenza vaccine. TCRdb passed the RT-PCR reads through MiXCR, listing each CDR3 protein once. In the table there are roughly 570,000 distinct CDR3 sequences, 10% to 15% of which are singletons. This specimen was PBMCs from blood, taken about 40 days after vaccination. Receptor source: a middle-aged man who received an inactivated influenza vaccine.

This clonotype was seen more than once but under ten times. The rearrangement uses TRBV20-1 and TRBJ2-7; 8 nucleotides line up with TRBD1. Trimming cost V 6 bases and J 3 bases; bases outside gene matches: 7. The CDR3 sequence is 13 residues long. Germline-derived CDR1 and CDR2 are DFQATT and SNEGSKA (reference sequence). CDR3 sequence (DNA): TGCAGTGCGTTGCAGGGGGCCGTCTACGAGCAGTACTTC. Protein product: CSALQGAVYEQYF.

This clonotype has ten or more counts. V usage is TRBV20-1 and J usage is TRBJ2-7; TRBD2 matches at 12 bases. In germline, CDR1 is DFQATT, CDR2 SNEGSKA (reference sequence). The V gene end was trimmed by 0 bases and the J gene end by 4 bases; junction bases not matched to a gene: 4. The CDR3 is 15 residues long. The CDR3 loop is CSARDTSGGLYEQYF. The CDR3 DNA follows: TGCAGTGCTAGAGACACTAGCGGGGGGCTATACGAGCAGTACTTC.